The present T cell receptor (beta chain) was sequenced within a study of T-cell reconstitution after alpha-beta-depleted transplantation in children. The germline V gene encodes CDR1 LGHNA and CDR2 YSLEER. This CDR3 is 14 amino acids long. Between the trimmed V and J ends, which lost 1 base and 4 bases, there was a span of 9 bases. In this sample, this clonotype turned up many times. The antigen remains unidentified. Findings of the study overall: Where alpha-beta T cells came from about two months after transplant was reportedly several hundred expanded graft clones. T-cell counts and diversity were attributed mostly to newly produced T cells one year after transplant.

The library targeted TCRbeta and was prepared with unique molecular identifiers. In TCRdb, the PCR reads were re-called with MiXCR into one record per CDR3 protein. Among about 260,000 distinct CDR3 sequences listed, roughly 8.2% were seen once. This chain links TRBV4-3 with TRBJ2-3; D is possibly TRBD1 (6 bases). Sequencing used PBMCs, mostly from graft donor cells, obtained 180 days after TCRalphabeta/CD19-depleted stem cell transplant. This clonotype was obtained from a male patient younger than 18 who had a stem cell transplant for acute lymphoblastic leukemia, so the T cells may come from the graft donor. This chain's CDR3 is CASSQGTVSDTQYF. The DNA for the CDR3 is TGCGCCAGCAGCCAAGGGACAGTCTCAGATACGCAGTATTTT.